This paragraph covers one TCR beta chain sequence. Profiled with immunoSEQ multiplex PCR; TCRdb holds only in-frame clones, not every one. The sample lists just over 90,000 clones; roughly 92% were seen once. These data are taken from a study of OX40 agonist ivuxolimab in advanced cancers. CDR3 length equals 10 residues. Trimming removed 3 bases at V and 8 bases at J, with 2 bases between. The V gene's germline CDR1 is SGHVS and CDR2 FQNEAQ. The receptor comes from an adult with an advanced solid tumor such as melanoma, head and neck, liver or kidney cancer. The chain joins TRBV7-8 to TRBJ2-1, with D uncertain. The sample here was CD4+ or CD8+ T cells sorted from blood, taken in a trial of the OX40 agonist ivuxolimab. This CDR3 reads CASSLDEQFF. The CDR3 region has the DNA TGTGCCAGCAGCTTGGATGAGCAGTTCTTC.